Only a few counts were recorded for the clone carrying this T cell receptor beta chain. This CDR3 has 12 amino acids. V was trimmed by 5 bases and J by 3 bases, leaving 7 bases between them. These data come from a study of response to subunit inactivated influenza vaccine. From the RT-PCR reads, TCRdb called clonotypes with MiXCR, one entry per CDR3 protein. This sample yields more than 550,000 distinct CDR3 sequences, of which around 10% are seen a single time; approximately 10% belongs to the top ten. These records were also assigned to another study, of T cells expressing NK-cell markers. That source notes: The authors generated TCR beta cDNA through 5'RACE template switching with UMIs.

V and J are TRBV12-3 or TRBV12-4 and TRBJ1-2; the D is unclear. The specimen was PBMCs from blood, collected on the day of vaccination. The source is a man aged 45-65 years who received an inactivated influenza vaccine. The CDR3 here is CASSLEYYGYTF. CDR3 DNA: TGTGCCAGCAGTCTCGAATACTATGGCTACACCTTC.